This passage covers 28 T cell receptor beta chains from one sample sequenced in a study of T cells in Graves' hyperthyroidism and ophthalmopathy. Researchers amplified the TCR beta CDR3 regions from RNA transcripts. HTBI primers were used for first-round RT-PCR of the TCR CDR3. TCRdb re-called the multiplex PCR reads through MiXCR, storing one row per CDR3 protein. The profile shows some 620,000 distinct CDR3 sequences, 15% to 20% of them singletons. Sequenced material: blood. These receptors came from a woman younger than 45 with Graves' hyperthyroidism.

This clonotype appeared many times. V gene TRBV6-1 combines with J gene TRBJ2-7; the match to TRBD2 covers 7 bases. The V segment lost 0 bases and the J segment 4 bases; nucleotides outside the gene matches: 6. This CDR3 contains 15 residues. Germline CDR1 reads MNHNS; CDR2 reads SASEGT. This chain's CDR3 is CASSEAPGEGYEQYF. In nucleotides, the CDR3 is TGTGCCAGCAGTGAAGCCCCGGGGGAGGGGTACGAGCAGTACTTC.

This clonotype appeared many times. The chain joins TRBV20-1 to TRBJ2-1; 11 positions match TRBD2. Per germline, CDR1 DFQATT and CDR2 SNEGSKA (reference sequence). The CDR3 totals 15 residues. The ends lost 6 bases at V and 8 bases at J; junction bases unmatched: 12. The CDR3 sequence: CSARTSGRTYHEQFF. The CDR3 DNA follows: TGCAGTGCCCGGACTAGCGGGCGAACGTACCATGAGCAGTTCTTC.

This clonotype was counted between two and nine times. The chain has TRBV20-1 and TRBJ1-1, with D possibly being TRBD1 (6 bases). Germline lookup yields CDR1 DFQATT and CDR2 SNEGSKA (reference sequence). V was shortened by 1 base and J by 0 bases, with 12 bases between the two germline ends. This CDR3 has 15 residues. The CDR3, as DNA: TGCAGTGCTAGAGCCGCGGACAGAGTGAACACTGAAGCTTTCTTT. It codes for CSARAADRVNTEAFF.

This clonotype was seen ten or more times. V is TRBV6-2 or TRBV6-3 and J is TRBJ2-3; possible D gene TRBD2, 5 bases. V lost 6 bases, J lost 0 bases, and 10 bases lay in between. This CDR3 has 14 amino acids. Germline-derived CDR1 and CDR2 are MNHEY and SVGEGT. The CDR3 bases are TGTGCCAGCAGCAAAGGAGGTAGCACAGATACGCAGTATTTT. Translated, it gives CASSKGGSTDTQYF.

This clonotype has ten or more counts. The J gene is TRBJ2-7, the V gene TRBV3-1; 9 bases are a match to TRBD1. The CDR3 contains 15 residues. The ends lost 6 bases at V and 3 bases at J; junction bases unmatched: 9. Germline-derived CDR1 and CDR2 are LGHDT and YNNKEL (reference sequence). For the CDR3, the DNA is TGTGCCAGCAGTCGACTCCGGGACAGGGTCTACGAGCAGTACTTC. Its translation: CASSRLRDRVYEQYF.

With respect to this clonotype: A much larger clone differs from this one at a single base, so this may be a read error. CDR3 sequence reads: CAGSIRTDYEQYF. In DNA, the CDR3 is TGTGCCGGCAGCATCCGGACAGACTACGAGCAGTACTTC. This chain connects TRBV5-8 to TRBJ2-7; a weak D match, TRBD1 (6 bases). This CDR3 contains 13 residues. The germline V gene has CDR1 SGHTS and CDR2 YDEGEE.

This clonotype was picked up many times. The chain employs TRBV19 and TRBJ1-1; D perhaps matches TRBD1 (5 bases). The CDR3 consists of 15 residues. V dropped 3 bases and J dropped 1 base, with 12 bases sitting between them. Per the germline V gene, CDR1 is LNHDA and CDR2 is SQIVND (reference sequence). In DNA form, the CDR3 reads TGTGCCAGTAGTATTATGGGGGTGAGGAACACTGAAGCTTTCTTT. Translating it yields CASSIMGVRNTEAFF.

At least ten counts were recorded for this clonotype. The chain joins TRBV6-2 or TRBV6-3 to TRBJ2-1; possible D gene TRBD2, 6 bases. The germline V and J ends were trimmed by 0 bases and 8 bases, with 11 bases remaining between them. Germline loops: CDR1 MNHEY, CDR2 SVGEGT. The CDR3 is made up of 14 amino acids. CDR3 region: CASSYSTRGDEQFF. The CDR3 DNA follows: TGTGCCAGCAGTTACTCGACTAGAGGCGATGAGCAGTTCTTC.

Ten or more counts support this clonotype. The chain has TRBV20-1 and TRBJ2-3, with 8 positions matching TRBD2. CDR3 length equals 15 residues. Germline trimming cut 0 bases from V and 6 bases from J; bases unmatched to any gene: 8. Germline V gene sequence: CDR1 DFQATT, CDR2 SNEGSKA (reference sequence). The CDR3 DNA sequence: TGCAGTGCTAGAGATATCAGCGGGAGAGGTGATACGCAGTATTTT. Its translation: CSARDISGRGDTQYF.

This clonotype was seen a few times. The genes are TRBV4-1 and TRBJ2-7; 7 nucleotides match TRBD2. V lost 1 base, J lost 2 bases, and 5 bases stayed unmatched. Germline CDR1 and CDR2: MGHRA and YSYEKL. This CDR3 contains 15 residues. CDR3 nucleotide sequence: TGCGCCAGCAGCCAAGGAGGGGCGGGGGCCTACGAGCAGTACTTC. Its translation: CASSQGGAGAYEQYF.

Many counts were recorded for this clonotype. CDR3 in DNA: TGTGCCAGCAGTTTTACCGGGAGGAGGTCCGCCGAGCAGTACTTC. Amino acids: CASSFTGRRSAEQYF. The chain uses TRBV28 and TRBJ2-7; TRBD2 matches at 7 bases. Trimming removed 3 bases from V and 6 bases from J; junction bases left unmatched: 11. Germline loops: CDR1 MDHEN, CDR2 SYDVKM. This CDR3 is built from 15 residues.

This clonotype has at least ten counts. V gene TRBV10-2 combines with J gene TRBJ2-7, with D hard to call. Germline lookup yields CDR1 WSHSY and CDR2 SAAADI. The CDR3 contains 13 residues. Trimming removed 6 bases at V and 2 bases at J, with 11 bases between. CDR3 nucleotides: TGCGCCAGCAGGGGAAGCCCTCCCTACGAGCAGTACTTC. This gives the protein CASRGSPPYEQYF.

This clonotype was detected many times. DNA of the CDR3: TGTGCCAGCAGCCCAGGGGCCCTAGGCGACAATGAGCAGTTCTTC. Translated, it gives CASSPGALGDNEQFF. The genes are TRBV11-2 and TRBJ2-1, with D perhaps TRBD1 (6 bases). V was shortened by 5 bases and J by 5 bases, with 16 bases between the two germline ends. Germline V CDR1 and CDR2: SGHAT, FQNNGV. The CDR3 contains 15 residues. Filled out from reference TRBV11-2 and TRBJ2-1, the complete variable domain reads EAGVAQSPRYKIIEKRQSVAFWCNPISGHATLYWYQQILGQGPKLLIQFQNNGVVDDSQLPKDRFSAERLKGVDSTLKIQPAKLEDSAVYLCASSPGALGDNEQFFGPGTRLTVL.

This clonotype was counted many times. The chain links TRBV6-1 to TRBJ2-7; tentative D call: TRBD2 (6 bases). The V gene's germline CDR1 is MNHNS and CDR2 SASEGT. This CDR3 has 12 residues. V was cut by 5 bases and J by 5 bases, with 10 bases left in between. The CDR3 is CASSPRENEQYF. CDR3 DNA: TGTGCCAGCAGTCCCCGGGAGAACGAGCAGTACTTC.

In its sample, this clonotype was seen many times. This chain connects TRBV2 to TRBJ2-2, with D perhaps TRBD2 (5 bases). There are 14 residues in the CDR3. The V end was cut by 6 bases, the J end by 7 bases, with 15 bases between. Germline V gene data show CDR1 as SNHLY and CDR2 as FYNNEI. The CDR3 nucleotides are TGTGCCAGCAGCAAACTAGTTGGAAACGGGGAGCTGTTTTTT. Protein product: CASSKLVGNGELFF. Complete variable domain (other parts from reference TRBV2 and TRBJ2-2): EPEVTQTPSHQVTQMGQEVILRCVPISNHLYFYWYRQILGQKVEFLVSFYNNEISEKSEIFDDQFSVERPDGSNFTLKIRSTKLEDSAMYFCASSKLVGNGELFFGEGSRLTVL.

This clonotype was found many times. The CDR3 region is CASSASTEAFF. The CDR3 region has the DNA TGTGCCAGCAGTGCGAGCACTGAAGCTTTCTTT. The chain employs TRBV28 and TRBJ1-1; D unclear. Trimming removed 5 bases from V and 4 bases from J, with 5 bases in between. This CDR3 region has 11 residues. CDR1 is MDHEN, CDR2 SYDVKM, per germline.

The sample holds one count of this clonotype. The rearrangement joins TRBV28 to TRBJ1-2, with D maybe TRBD1 (5 bases). Germline CDR1 and CDR2: MDHEN and SYDVKM. The CDR3 contains 14 residues. Between the trimmed V and J ends, which lost 5 bases and 6 bases, there was a span of 16 bases. In DNA form, the CDR3 reads TGTGCCAGCAGTCCCTCTCGACAGCTCCATGGCTACACCTTC. It yields the protein CASSPSRQLHGYTF.

There are many counts of this clonotype. The chain has TRBV7-8 and TRBJ2-3; weak D call: TRBD2 (6 bases). Per the germline V gene, CDR1 is SGHVS and CDR2 is FQNEAQ. V lost 3 bases and J lost 4, with 17 bases in between. CDR3 length: 16 amino acids. This CDR3 is CASSLFEGGISDTQYF. In DNA form, the CDR3 reads TGTGCCAGCAGCTTGTTTGAAGGCGGGATCTCAGATACGCAGTATTTT.

This clonotype was seen repeatedly, ten times or more. The rearrangement uses TRBV15 and TRBJ2-3; TRBD1 aligns across 8 bases. Looked up from germline, CDR1 is LNHNV and CDR2 is YYDKDF (reference sequence). The J segment lost 4 bases and the V segment lost 3 bases, leaving 6 bases of the junction unmatched. The length of the CDR3 is 15 residues. CDR3 protein: CATSSEAGGADTQYF. CDR3 sequence (DNA): TGTGCCACCAGCAGTGAGGCAGGGGGCGCAGATACGCAGTATTTT.

Only one count was recorded for this clonotype. A much larger clone lies one base from this, so it may be a read error. The CDR3 does not close with the conserved phenylalanine or tryptophan, likely indicating a read error. This chain uses TRBV7-9 with TRBJ2-1; D not certain. Trimming removed 8 bases from V and 1 base from J, with 18 bases in between. Germline V gene lookup returns CDR1 SEHNR and CDR2 FQNEAQ (reference sequence). The CDR3 is 16 amino acids. The CDR3 DNA reads as TGTGCCAGCGGGATCTCGTTGGGTCCGTCCTACAATGAGCAGTTCTCC. Its translation: CASGISLGPSYNEQFS.

This clonotype was picked up a small number of times. The CDR3 spells CASSVLGLAMGEQFF. The CDR3 nucleotides read TGTGCCAGCAGTGTACTGGGACTAGCTATGGGTGAGCAGTTCTTC. The chain links TRBV2 to TRBJ2-1; TRBD2 matches at 9 bases. Germline-derived CDR1 and CDR2 are SNHLY and FYNNEI. Losses at the gene ends were 4 bases for V and 9 bases for J; bases not matched to a gene: 10. The CDR3 sequence is 15 residues long.

This clonotype was recorded many times. The chain uses TRBV7-2 and TRBJ2-5, with D possibly being TRBD2 (6 bases). Trimming pared 3 bases from V and 1 base from J, leaving 9 bases between. CDR1 and CDR2 (germline): SGHTA, FQGNSA. There are 14 residues in the CDR3. The CDR3 DNA is TGTGCCAGCAGCTTTAAGCGGGTCCAAGAGACCCAGTACTTC. It yields the protein CASSFKRVQETQYF.

CDR3 in amino acids: CASSLSSGREDTQYF. The CDR3 nucleotides read TGTGCCAGCAGCTTATCTAGCGGGAGGGAAGATACGCAGTATTTT. The chain joins TRBV7-3 to TRBJ2-3; 12 nucleotides line up with TRBD2. Germline CDR1 and CDR2: SGHTA and FQGTGA. With V trimmed by 2 bases and J by 5 bases, 2 bases remained unmatched. The CDR3 runs to 15 residues.

This clonotype was counted at least ten times. The V gene is TRBV20-1, the J gene TRBJ2-3; 8 bases line up with TRBD2. CDR1 and CDR2 from the germline V gene are DFQATT and SNEGSKA (reference sequence). V dropped 0 bases and J dropped 2; count of bases not matched to a gene: 4. This CDR3 region has 15 residues. CDR3 in amino acids: CSAREWTSLTDTQYF. CDR3 bases: TGCAGTGCTAGAGAATGGACTAGCCTCACAGATACGCAGTATTTT.

The CDR3 sequence: CASSVVSAAGGYEQFF. The DNA of the CDR3 is TGTGCCAGCAGCGTAGTTAGTGCCGCGGGAGGCTATGAGCAGTTCTTC. This chain uses TRBV9 with TRBJ2-1; 8 bases agree with TRBD2. Germline V gene data show CDR1 as SGDLS and CDR2 as YYNGEE. V dropped 0 bases and J dropped 8; count of bases not matched to a gene: 10. The CDR3 covers 16 residues.

The sample holds many counts of this clonotype. The chain joins TRBV11-1 to TRBJ2-2; D might be TRBD1 (6 bases). Trimming left V 5 bases short and J 0 bases short, with 16 bases between. The CDR3 runs to 17 residues. From germline, CDR1 is SGHAT and CDR2 FQDESV (reference sequence). CDR3 in DNA: TGTGCCAGCAGCCAGGGGTGGTTCTCTACGAACACCGGGGAGCTGTTTTTT. It yields the protein CASSQGWFSTNTGELFF.

This clonotype was seen many times. This chain uses TRBV5-1 with TRBJ1-5; D is possibly TRBD1 (5 bases). The length of the CDR3 is 14 residues. The germline CDR1 and CDR2 sequences are SGHRS and YFSETQ. Deletions cut 0 bases from V and 5 bases from J, with 9 bases between. The CDR3 loop reads CASSLDRPDQPQHF. In DNA form, the CDR3 reads TGCGCCAGCAGCTTGGACAGGCCCGATCAGCCCCAGCATTTT.

This clonotype has at least ten counts. The chain recombines TRBV19 with TRBJ1-1; D remains unclear. Germline values: CDR1 LNHDA, CDR2 SQIVND (reference sequence). Trimming cost V 3 bases and J 0 bases, with 11 bases left between them. CDR3 size: 15 residues. CDR3 in amino acids: CASSIGNGVNTEAFF. The CDR3 coding sequence is TGTGCCAGTAGTATCGGTAATGGGGTGAACACTGAAGCTTTCTTT.